A selection of T cell receptor beta chains follows, all from one sample in a study of shared clonotypes between healthy human individuals. The table came from immunoSEQ multiplex PCR; TCRdb's copy has only in-frame clones and leaves some out. The data show around 2,000,000 clones, 90% to 95% seen once. Sequencing was carried out using naive CD4+ T cells sorted from blood. The receptors were sampled from a young man in good health. Both conserved end residues are part of each CDR3. A D gene is named only where the DNA matches it firmly. Only part of the rows carry a size: once, few, many, or a class if the clone is expanded.

j_call: TRBJ1-2; d_call: TRBD1; clone_size: once; v_call: TRBV5-4; cdr3_aa: CASSLQGTDGYTF; cdr3_nt: TGTGCCAGCAGCTTGCAAGGGACAGATGGCTACACCTTC
j_call: TRBJ2-6; d_call: -; clone_size: -; v_call: TRBV5-1; cdr3_aa: CASTPGSGANVLTF; cdr3_nt: TGCGCCAGCACCCCGGGGTCTGGGGCCAACGTCCTGACTTTC
j_call: TRBJ2-1; d_call: -; clone_size: -; v_call: TRBV18; cdr3_aa: CASSPPVSYNEQFF; cdr3_nt: TGTGCCAGCTCACCGCCTGTCTCCTACAATGAGCAGTTCTTC
j_call: TRBJ2-7; d_call: -; clone_size: -; v_call: TRBV28; cdr3_aa: CASSPPAGPYEQYF; cdr3_nt: TGTGCCAGCAGTCCCCCAGCTGGGCCCTACGAGCAGTACTTC
j_call: TRBJ2-5; d_call: -; clone_size: -; v_call: TRBV9; cdr3_aa: CASSVEGQGGETQYF; cdr3_nt: TGTGCCAGCAGCGTAGAAGGACAGGGAGGGGAGACCCAGTACTTC
j_call: TRBJ2-7; d_call: -; clone_size: -; v_call: TRBV30; cdr3_aa: CAWSVQGYEQYF; cdr3_nt: TGTGCCTGGAGTGTACAGGGATACGAGCAGTACTTC
j_call: TRBJ1-6; d_call: -; clone_size: -; v_call: TRBV19; cdr3_aa: CASSIEGGSPLHF; cdr3_nt: TGTGCCAGTAGTATTGAGGGGGGTTCACCCCTCCACTTT
j_call: TRBJ1-1; d_call: TRBD1; clone_size: -; v_call: TRBV10-3; cdr3_aa: CAISWTGGTEAFF; cdr3_nt: TGTGCCATCAGTTGGACAGGAGGCACTGAAGCTTTCTTT
j_call: TRBJ2-5; d_call: -; clone_size: -; v_call: TRBV5-1; cdr3_aa: CASSLNSVQETQYF; cdr3_nt: TGCGCCAGCAGCTTGAACAGCGTTCAAGAGACCCAGTACTTC
j_call: TRBJ2-3; d_call: TRBD2; clone_size: -; v_call: TRBV7-2; cdr3_aa: CASSPRTSGTSTDTQYF; cdr3_nt: TGTGCCAGCAGCCCCCGGACTAGCGGAACTAGCACAGATACGCAGTATTTT
j_call: TRBJ1-1; d_call: -; clone_size: once; v_call: TRBV29-1; cdr3_aa: CSVEQNMNTEAFF; cdr3_nt: TGCAGCGTTGAGCAGAATATGAACACTGAAGCTTTCTTT
j_call: TRBJ1-3; d_call: -; clone_size: -; v_call: TRBV4-2; cdr3_aa: CASSQASGQSGNTIYF; cdr3_nt: TGTGCCAGCAGCCAGGCCTCGGGACAATCTGGAAACACCATATATTTT
j_call: TRBJ1-1; d_call: -; clone_size: -; v_call: TRBV30; cdr3_aa: CAWSVLANTEAFF; cdr3_nt: TGTGCCTGGAGTGTACTAGCTAACACTGAAGCTTTCTTT
j_call: TRBJ1-2; d_call: -; clone_size: once; v_call: TRBV7-9; cdr3_aa: CASSLSGEVGYTF; cdr3_nt: TGTGCCAGCAGCTTATCAGGGGAAGTTGGCTACACCTTC
j_call: TRBJ1-2; d_call: TRBD1; clone_size: -; v_call: TRBV7-9; cdr3_aa: CASSPRDRGHGYTF; cdr3_nt: TGTGCCAGCAGCCCTCGGGACAGGGGACATGGCTACACCTTC
j_call: TRBJ1-1; d_call: -; clone_size: once; v_call: TRBV4-1; cdr3_aa: CASSQDTFLSFF; cdr3_nt: TGCGCCAGCAGCCAAGACACCTTCTTGTCTTTCTTT
j_call: TRBJ2-1; d_call: -; clone_size: once; v_call: TRBV11-3; cdr3_aa: CASRSEDANEQFF; cdr3_nt: TGTGCCAGCCGCTCCGAGGATGCCAATGAGCAGTTCTTC
j_call: TRBJ2-1; d_call: -; clone_size: -; v_call: TRBV15; cdr3_aa: CATSRGDSTYNEQFF; cdr3_nt: TGTGCCACCAGCAGGGGAGACAGTACCTACAATGAGCAGTTCTTC
j_call: TRBJ1-4; d_call: -; clone_size: -; v_call: TRBV30; cdr3_aa: CAWSVGGRGGEKLFF; cdr3_nt: TGTGCCTGGAGTGTCGGGGGTCGGGGTGGTGAAAAACTGTTTTTT
j_call: TRBJ2-1; d_call: TRBD2; clone_size: -; v_call: TRBV5-1; cdr3_aa: CASSLGSSGSLYNEQFF; cdr3_nt: TGCGCCAGCAGCTTGGGGTCTAGCGGGTCTTTATACAATGAGCAGTTCTTC
j_call: TRBJ1-1; d_call: -; clone_size: -; v_call: TRBV2; cdr3_aa: CASTGQLNTEAFF; cdr3_nt: TGTGCCAGTACGGGACAATTGAACACTGAAGCTTTCTTT
j_call: TRBJ1-1; d_call: -; clone_size: -; v_call: TRBV28; cdr3_aa: CASSLGHTEAFF; cdr3_nt: TGTGCCAGCAGCTTAGGGCACACTGAAGCTTTCTTT
j_call: TRBJ2-7; d_call: -; clone_size: -; v_call: TRBV2; cdr3_aa: CASRGDSYEQYF; cdr3_nt: TGTGCCAGCAGGGGGGACTCCTACGAGCAGTACTTC
j_call: TRBJ2-1; d_call: -; clone_size: once; v_call: TRBV5-1; cdr3_aa: CASSILWGGGNEQFF; cdr3_nt: TGCGCCAGCAGCATACTATGGGGAGGGGGTAATGAGCAGTTCTTC